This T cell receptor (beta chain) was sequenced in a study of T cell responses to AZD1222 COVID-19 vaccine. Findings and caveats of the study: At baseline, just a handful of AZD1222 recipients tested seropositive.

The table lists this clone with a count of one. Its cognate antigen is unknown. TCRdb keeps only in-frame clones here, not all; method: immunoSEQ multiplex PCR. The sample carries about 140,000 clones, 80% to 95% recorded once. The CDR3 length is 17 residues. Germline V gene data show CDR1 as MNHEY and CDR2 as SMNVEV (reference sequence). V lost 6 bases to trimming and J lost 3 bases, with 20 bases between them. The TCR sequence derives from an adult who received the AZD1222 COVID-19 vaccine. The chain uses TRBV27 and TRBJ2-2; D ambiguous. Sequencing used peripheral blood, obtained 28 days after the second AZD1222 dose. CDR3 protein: CASSQSKSLKDTGELFF. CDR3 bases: TGTGCCAGCAGCCAATCCAAAAGCTTAAAGGACACCGGGGAGCTGTTTTTT.